This record concerns one T cell receptor (beta chain) sequence. This sample is drawn from a study of OX40 agonist ivuxolimab in advanced cancers. Trimming removed 4 bases at V and 5 bases at J, with 18 bases between. The CDR3 sequence is 15 residues long. Germline V CDR1 and CDR2: SGHDT, YYEEEE. Assay: immunoSEQ multiplex PCR; the TCRdb copy retains only in-frame clones and omits some. This sample carries about 40,000 clones, 70% to 85% of them seen once, and the ten largest clones take less than 30%. The rearrangement links TRBV5-6 to TRBJ1-2; a possible D gene is TRBD1 (6 bases). The starting material was CD4+ or CD8+ T cells sorted from blood, obtained in a trial of the OX40 agonist ivuxolimab. This clonotype originated in an adult with an advanced solid tumor such as melanoma, head and neck, liver or kidney cancer. CDR3 sequence: CASSGGVQGIYGYTF. In DNA form, the CDR3 reads TGTGCCAGCAGCGGTGGGGTTCAGGGGATATATGGCTACACCTTC. Full variable domain (remainder filled in from reference TRBV5-6 and TRBJ1-2): DAGVTQSPTHLIKTRGQQVTLRCSPKSGHDTVSWYQQALGQGPQFIFQYYEEEERQRGNFPDRFSGHQFPNYSSELNVNALLLGDSALYLCASSGGVQGIYGYTFGSGTRLTVV.